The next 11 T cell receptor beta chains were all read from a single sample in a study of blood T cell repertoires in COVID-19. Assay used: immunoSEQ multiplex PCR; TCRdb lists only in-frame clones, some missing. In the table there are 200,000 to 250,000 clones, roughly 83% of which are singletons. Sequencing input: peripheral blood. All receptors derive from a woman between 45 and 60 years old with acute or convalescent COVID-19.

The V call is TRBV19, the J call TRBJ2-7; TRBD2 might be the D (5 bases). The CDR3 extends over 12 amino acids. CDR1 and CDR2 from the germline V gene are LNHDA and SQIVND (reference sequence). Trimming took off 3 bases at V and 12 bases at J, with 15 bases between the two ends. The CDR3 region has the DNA TGTGCCAGTAGTATCCCCGGCGGGCTGCGGTACTTC. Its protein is CASSIPGGLRYF.

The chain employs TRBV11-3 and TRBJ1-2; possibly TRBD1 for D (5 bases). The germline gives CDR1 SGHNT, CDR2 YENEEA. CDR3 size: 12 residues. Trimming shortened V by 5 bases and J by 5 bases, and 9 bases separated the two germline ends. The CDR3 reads CASSSQGYGYTF. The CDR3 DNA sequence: TGTGCCAGCAGCAGTCAGGGATATGGCTACACCTTC.

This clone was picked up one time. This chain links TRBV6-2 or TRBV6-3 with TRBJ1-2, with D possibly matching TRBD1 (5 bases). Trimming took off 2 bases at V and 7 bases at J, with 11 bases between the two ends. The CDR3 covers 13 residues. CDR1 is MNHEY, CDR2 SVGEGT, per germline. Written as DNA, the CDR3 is TGTGCCAGCAGTTACGGGCAGGGTTTTGGCTACACCTTC. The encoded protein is CASSYGQGFGYTF.

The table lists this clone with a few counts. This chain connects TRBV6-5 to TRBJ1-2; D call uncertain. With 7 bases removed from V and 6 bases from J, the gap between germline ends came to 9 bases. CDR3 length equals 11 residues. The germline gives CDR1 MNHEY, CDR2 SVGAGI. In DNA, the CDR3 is TGTGCCAGCACTTCCGGGGATGGCTACACCTTC. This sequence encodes CASTSGDGYTF.

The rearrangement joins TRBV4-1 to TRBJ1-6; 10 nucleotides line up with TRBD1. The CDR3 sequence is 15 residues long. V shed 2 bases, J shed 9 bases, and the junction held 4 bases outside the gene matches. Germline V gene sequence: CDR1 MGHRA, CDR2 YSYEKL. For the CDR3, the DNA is TGCGCCAGCAGCCAATTCCGGGACAGGGGTTCACCCCTCCACTTT. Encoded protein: CASSQFRDRGSPLHF.

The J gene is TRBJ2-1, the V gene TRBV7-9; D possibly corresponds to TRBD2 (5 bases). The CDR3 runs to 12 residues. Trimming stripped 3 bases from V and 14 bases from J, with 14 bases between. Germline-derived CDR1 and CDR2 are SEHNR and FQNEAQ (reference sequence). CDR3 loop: CASSFPRTPKFF. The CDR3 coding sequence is TGTGCCAGCAGCTTCCCCCGGACTCCCAAGTTCTTC.

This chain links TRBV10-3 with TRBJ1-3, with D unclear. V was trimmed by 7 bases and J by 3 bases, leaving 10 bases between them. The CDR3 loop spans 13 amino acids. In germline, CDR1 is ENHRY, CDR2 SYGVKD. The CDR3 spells CAITSGFGNTIYF. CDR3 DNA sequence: TGTGCCATCACCTCGGGTTTTGGAAACACCATATATTTT.

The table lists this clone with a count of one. CDR3 sequence (DNA): TGTGCCAGCAGGACTGACGGATTGAACACCGGGGAGCTGTTTTTT. Translating gives CASRTDGLNTGELFF. The chain combines TRBV2 with TRBJ2-2; no clear D gene. V gave up 6 bases and J gave up 1 base, with 12 bases separating them. From germline, CDR1 is SNHLY and CDR2 FYNNEI. The CDR3 spans 15 residues.

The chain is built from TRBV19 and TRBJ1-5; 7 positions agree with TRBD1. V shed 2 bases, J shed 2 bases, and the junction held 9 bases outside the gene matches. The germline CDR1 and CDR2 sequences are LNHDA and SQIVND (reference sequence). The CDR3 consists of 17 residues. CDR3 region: CASSISPTGVRNQPQHF. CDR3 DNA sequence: TGTGCCAGTAGTATATCTCCAACAGGGGTTCGCAATCAGCCCCAGCATTTT.

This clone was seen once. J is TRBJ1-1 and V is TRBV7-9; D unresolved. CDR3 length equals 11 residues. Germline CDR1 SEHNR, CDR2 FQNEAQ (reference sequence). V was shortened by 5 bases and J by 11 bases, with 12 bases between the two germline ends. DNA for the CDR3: TGTGCCAGCAGCCTGGAGGGCGGGGCTTTCTTT. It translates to CASSLEGGAFF.

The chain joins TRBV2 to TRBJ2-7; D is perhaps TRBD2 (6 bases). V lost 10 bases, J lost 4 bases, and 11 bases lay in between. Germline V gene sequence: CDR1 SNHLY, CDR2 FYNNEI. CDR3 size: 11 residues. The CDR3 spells CATYRGYEQYF. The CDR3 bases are TGTGCCACCTACCGGGGGTACGAGCAGTACTTC.